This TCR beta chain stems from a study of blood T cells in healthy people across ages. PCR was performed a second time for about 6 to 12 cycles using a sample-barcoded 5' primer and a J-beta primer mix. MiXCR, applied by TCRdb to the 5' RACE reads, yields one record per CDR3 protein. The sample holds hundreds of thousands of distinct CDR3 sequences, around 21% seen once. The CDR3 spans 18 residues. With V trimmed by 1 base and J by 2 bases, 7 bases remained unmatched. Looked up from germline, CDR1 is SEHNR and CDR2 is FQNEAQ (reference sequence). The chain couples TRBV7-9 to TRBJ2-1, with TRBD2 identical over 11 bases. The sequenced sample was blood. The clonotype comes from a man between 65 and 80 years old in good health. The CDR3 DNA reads TGTGCCAGCAGCTTAGGACAATATAGCGGGAGGGCCTACAATGAGCAGTTCTTC. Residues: CASSLGQYSGRAYNEQFF.